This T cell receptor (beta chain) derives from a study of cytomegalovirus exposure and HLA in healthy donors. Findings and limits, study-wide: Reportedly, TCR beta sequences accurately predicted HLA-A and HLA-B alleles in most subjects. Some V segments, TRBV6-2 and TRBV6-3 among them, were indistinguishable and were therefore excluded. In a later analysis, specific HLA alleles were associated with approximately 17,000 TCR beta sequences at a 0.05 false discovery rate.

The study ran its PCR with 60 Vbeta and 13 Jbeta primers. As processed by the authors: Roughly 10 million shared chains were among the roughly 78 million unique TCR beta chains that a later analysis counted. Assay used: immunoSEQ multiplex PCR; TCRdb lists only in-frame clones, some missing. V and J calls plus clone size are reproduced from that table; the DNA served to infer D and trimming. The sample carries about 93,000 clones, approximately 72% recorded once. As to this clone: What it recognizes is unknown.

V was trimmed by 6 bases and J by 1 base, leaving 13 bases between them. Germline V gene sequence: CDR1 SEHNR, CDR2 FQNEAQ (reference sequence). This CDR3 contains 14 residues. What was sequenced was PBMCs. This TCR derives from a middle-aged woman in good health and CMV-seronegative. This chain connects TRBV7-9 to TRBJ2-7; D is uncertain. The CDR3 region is CASSPSAVSYEQYF. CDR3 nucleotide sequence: TGTGCCAGCAGTCCTTCCGCAGTATCCTACGAGCAGTACTTC.